This T cell receptor beta chain was found in a study of response to subunit inactivated influenza vaccine. In TCRdb, the RT-PCR reads were re-called with MiXCR into one record per CDR3 protein. The repertoire holds about 520,000 distinct CDR3 sequences, with less than 7.5% as singletons. On this clonotype: Its matching antigen is unknown.

Study findings and constraints: Authors suggested few new T cells are recruited by each seasonal influenza vaccination.

Germline loops: CDR1 KGHSH, CDR2 LQKENI. CDR3 length: 14 amino acids. The V end was cut by 3 bases, the J end by 2 bases, with 9 bases between. The sample here was PBMCs from blood, taken roughly 24 months after vaccination. J is TRBJ2-3 and V is TRBV18; D is perhaps TRBD2 (6 bases). The clonotype comes from a man between 50 and 69 years old who received an inactivated influenza vaccine. The chain's CDR3 is CASSPRDLTDTQYF. The CDR3, as DNA: TGTGCCAGCTCACCGCGGGACCTCACAGATACGCAGTATTTT.